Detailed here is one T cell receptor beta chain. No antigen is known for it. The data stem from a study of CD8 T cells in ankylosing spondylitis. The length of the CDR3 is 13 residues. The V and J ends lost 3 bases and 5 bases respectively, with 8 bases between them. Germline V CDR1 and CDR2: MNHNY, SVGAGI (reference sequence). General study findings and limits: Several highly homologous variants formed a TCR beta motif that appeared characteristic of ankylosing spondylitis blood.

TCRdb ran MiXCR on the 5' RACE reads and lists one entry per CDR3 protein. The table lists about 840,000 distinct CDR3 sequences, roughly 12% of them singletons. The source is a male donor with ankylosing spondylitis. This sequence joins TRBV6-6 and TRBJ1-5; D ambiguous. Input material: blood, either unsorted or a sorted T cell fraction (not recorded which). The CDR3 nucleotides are TGTGCCAGCAGTTATAACAGCGATCAGCCCCAGCATTTT. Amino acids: CASSYNSDQPQHF.